The 25 T cell receptor beta chains given below trace back to one sample, sequenced in a study of T cells after yellow fever vaccination. From the 5' RACE reads, TCRdb called clonotypes with MiXCR, one entry per CDR3 protein. The sample carries fewer than 450,000 distinct CDR3 sequences, around a tenth recorded once. The sample consisted of PBMCs, taken on the day of the first yellow fever vaccination. The receptors shown here come from a man aged 18 to 35 who received the YFV17D yellow fever vaccine.

This chain connects TRBV7-6 to TRBJ2-7; TRBD2 aligns across 7 bases. There are 13 residues in the CDR3. The trim removed 6 bases at V and 6 bases at J, leaving 8 bases unmatched. The germline V gene has CDR1 SGHVS and CDR2 FNYEAQ. Written as DNA, the CDR3 is TGTGCCAGCAGTCCTGGGGGGGTCTCCGAGCAGTACGTC. It encodes CASSPGGVSEQYV.

The chain is built from TRBV4-1 and TRBJ2-1, with 8 bases matching TRBD2. This CDR3 region has 13 residues. Germline trimming cut 3 bases from V and 9 bases from J; bases unmatched to any gene: 4. Germline loops: CDR1 MGHRA, CDR2 YSYEKL. In DNA form, the CDR3 reads TGCGCCAGCAGCCATAGGACTAGCCCTGAGCAGTTCTTC. Translation: CASSHRTSPEQFF.

This clonotype was found a few times. The V and J genes are TRBV20-1 and TRBJ1-3, with TRBD1 matching over 9 bases. CDR3 length: 13 residues. Germline V gene lookup returns CDR1 DFQATT and CDR2 SNEGSKA (reference sequence). J gave up 7 bases and V 4 bases, and 5 bases lay outside the gene matches. The CDR3 spells CSAIRDRANTIYF. The CDR3 bases are TGCAGTGCTATTAGGGACAGGGCGAACACCATATATTTT.

V usage is TRBV2 and J usage is TRBJ1-2; no firm D call. V was cut by 4 bases and J by 0 bases, with 6 bases left in between. This CDR3 contains 13 residues. Germline V CDR1 and CDR2: SNHLY, FYNNEI. CDR3 DNA: TGTGCCAGCAGTGGGCAGGCTAACTATGGCTACACCTTC. Translated: CASSGQANYGYTF.

The V gene is TRBV6-5, the J gene TRBJ2-7; 10 bases fit TRBD1. Germline loops: CDR1 MNHEY, CDR2 SVGAGI. The V and J ends lost 2 bases and 1 base, in that order; junction bases with no gene match: 5. The CDR3 is 16 residues long. CDR3 sequence (DNA): TGTGCCAGCAGTTACCACCGGGACAGGGGATCCTACGAGCAGTACTTC. Its protein product is CASSYHRDRGSYEQYF.

A few counts support this clonotype. CDR3 sequence: CASSTGMETQYF. CDR3 coding DNA: TGTGCCAGCTCAACAGGGATGGAGACCCAGTACTTC. V usage is TRBV18 and J usage is TRBJ2-5; a possible D gene is TRBD1 (6 bases). Germline CDR1 is KGHSH and CDR2 is LQKENI. V gave up 5 bases and J gave up 5 bases, with 9 bases separating them. The CDR3 totals 12 residues.

V gene TRBV4-2 combines with J gene TRBJ2-7; 8 positions match TRBD2. J gave up 3 bases and V 8 bases, and 6 bases lay outside the gene matches. The length of the CDR3 is 13 residues. Germline assignment: CDR1 LGHNA and CDR2 YNFKEQ. The CDR3 DNA follows: TGTGCCAGCGGAGCGGGGGATGTCTACGAGCAGTACTTC. It translates to CASGAGDVYEQYF.

The J gene is TRBJ1-5, the V gene TRBV12-5; D gene uncertain. In germline, CDR1 is LGHNT, CDR2 FRNRAP. The CDR3 has 15 residues. The V and J ends lost 1 base and 6 bases respectively, with 13 bases between them. The CDR3 loop reads CASGLGLGLGQPQHF. The CDR3 nucleotides are TGTGCTAGTGGTTTGGGGTTAGGGTTGGGTCAGCCCCAGCATTTT.

The rearrangement links TRBV29-1 to TRBJ2-1; TRBD1 matches at 10 bases. The CDR3 is 14 residues long. V lost 1 base and J lost 5; bases outside the gene matches: 2. CDR1 is SQVTM, CDR2 ANQGSEA, per germline. The CDR3 bases are TGCAGCGTTGAAGGGACAGGGGGGGACAATGAGCAGTTCTTC. It codes for CSVEGTGGDNEQFF.

The chain is built from TRBV6-2 or TRBV6-3 and TRBJ2-5, with TRBD2 identical over 10 bases. Germline assignment: CDR1 MNHEY and CDR2 SVGEGT. V lost 6 bases, J lost 5 bases, and 9 bases stayed unmatched. The CDR3 sequence is 15 residues long. The CDR3 reads CASRALAGVWETQYF. The CDR3 region has the DNA TGTGCCAGCAGGGCGCTAGCGGGGGTCTGGGAGACCCAGTACTTC.

This rearrangement joins TRBV5-6 to TRBJ1-5; D might be TRBD1 (5 bases). The CDR3 runs to 14 residues. The V gene lost 0 bases and the J gene lost 9 bases, with 13 bases spanning the gap. Per the germline V gene, CDR1 is SGHDT and CDR2 is YYEEEE. As DNA, the CDR3 is TGTGCCAGCAGCTTGGCCGACAGCCCGGCGCCCCAGCATTTT. Translated: CASSLADSPAPQHF. The whole variable domain, filled in from reference TRBV5-6 and TRBJ1-5, reads DAGVTQSPTHLIKTRGQQVTLRCSPKSGHDTVSWYQQALGQGPQFIFQYYEEEERQRGNFPDRFSGHQFPNYSSELNVNALLLGDSALYLCASSLADSPAPQHFGDGTRLSIL.

The chain joins TRBV6-5 to TRBJ2-7, with a weak D call TRBD1 (5 bases). With 4 bases removed from V and 3 bases from J, the gap between germline ends came to 10 bases. CDR3 size: 13 residues. Germline V gene sequence: CDR1 MNHEY, CDR2 SVGAGI. CDR3 sequence (DNA): TGTGCCAGCAGTTCCGACAGTATCTACGAGCAGTACTTC. It is translated as CASSSDSIYEQYF.

V gene TRBV2 combines with J gene TRBJ2-1; the match to TRBD2 covers 9 bases. CDR1 is SNHLY, CDR2 FYNNEI, per germline. The ends lost 1 base at V and 8 bases at J; junction bases unmatched: 9. The CDR3 has 16 residues. CDR3 amino acids: CASSEVGGGAYHEQFF. The CDR3 region has the DNA TGTGCCAGCAGTGAAGTTGGCGGGGGGGCATATCATGAGCAGTTCTTC.

This sequence joins TRBV25-1 and TRBJ1-4, with a tentative D call TRBD1 (6 bases). Germline lookup yields CDR1 MGHDK and CDR2 SYGVNS. The CDR3 totals 15 residues. The V and J ends lost 3 bases and 7 bases respectively, with 15 bases between them. CDR3 DNA sequence: TGTGCCAGCAGTGATGGGGCAGGGGTAGGTGAAAAACTGTTTTTT. Its translation: CASSDGAGVGEKLFF.

The J gene is TRBJ2-1, the V gene TRBV18; D is perhaps TRBD2 (6 bases). V was pared by 2 bases and J by 0 bases, with 11 bases between. This CDR3 comprises 16 residues. Germline CDR1 and CDR2: KGHSH and LQKENI. The CDR3 sequence is CASSPNRDFSYNEQFF. CDR3 coding DNA: TGTGCCAGCTCACCAAATAGGGACTTCTCCTACAATGAGCAGTTCTTC.

This clonotype has only a few counts. This chain connects TRBV3-1 to TRBJ2-3; D is possibly TRBD1 (5 bases). The CDR3 is made up of 15 amino acids. The V end was cut by 7 bases, the J end by 0 bases, with 14 bases between. Germline CDR1 is LGHDT and CDR2 is YNNKEL (reference sequence). The CDR3 bases are TGTGCCAGCAACCCAGGGTCCTTTAGCACAGATACGCAGTATTTT. It specifies CASNPGSFSTDTQYF.

This clonotype has only a few counts. The CDR3, as DNA: TGCGCCAGCAGCTTCGTGGACGGAGGGGATTCACCCCTCCACTTT. The encoded protein is CASSFVDGGDSPLHF. The chain combines TRBV5-1 with TRBJ1-6; the D gene is possibly TRBD1 (5 bases). Germline V gene lookup returns CDR1 SGHRS and CDR2 YFSETQ. V was shortened by 2 bases and J by 8 bases, with 14 bases between the two germline ends. The CDR3 contains 15 residues.

A few counts support this clonotype. In DNA form, the CDR3 reads TGTGCCTGGAGTACGGGACACCGGACTTCCACAGATACGCAGTATTTT. Amino acid sequence: CAWSTGHRTSTDTQYF. The rearrangement links TRBV30 to TRBJ2-3; a weak D match, TRBD1 (6 bases). V was trimmed by 2 bases and J by 2 bases, leaving 17 bases between them. The CDR3 contains 16 residues. CDR1 and CDR2 from the germline V gene are GTSNPN and SVGIG (reference sequence).

In its sample, this clonotype was seen many times. The chain combines TRBV29-1 with TRBJ2-2; perhaps TRBD1 as D (6 bases). V gave up 7 bases and J gave up 0 bases, with 9 bases separating them. Germline CDR1 reads SQVTM; CDR2 reads ANQGSEA. CDR3 length: 13 residues. The CDR3 is CSARTANTGELFF. In nucleotides, the CDR3 is TGCAGCGCTCGGACAGCGAACACCGGGGAGCTGTTTTTT.

The chain links TRBV19 to TRBJ1-5; D might be TRBD1 (5 bases). Germline CDR1 is LNHDA and CDR2 is SQIVND (reference sequence). The length of the CDR3 is 17 residues. V dropped 5 bases and J dropped 3 bases, with 20 bases sitting between them. The CDR3 loop reads CASSPKPPVGVNQPQHF. The CDR3 region has the DNA TGTGCCAGTAGTCCGAAACCTCCTGTGGGGGTCAATCAGCCCCAGCATTTT.

This clonotype was seen repeatedly, ten times or more. The chain has TRBV5-1 and TRBJ1-1; 7 bases agree with TRBD1. V shed 1 base and J 1 base; nucleotides not matched to a gene: 4. Germline V gene sequence: CDR1 SGHRS, CDR2 YFSETQ. This CDR3 has 15 residues. The DNA for the CDR3 is TGCGCCAGCAGCTTGAGACAGGGTGGGAACACTGAAGCTTTCTTT. Its protein product is CASSLRQGGNTEAFF. Full variable domain (outside the CDR3, taken from reference TRBV5-1 and TRBJ1-1): KAGVTQTPRYLIKTRGQQVTLSCSPISGHRSVSWYQQTPGQGLQFLFEYFSETQRNKGNFPGRFSGRQFSNSRSEMNVSTLELGDSALYLCASSLRQGGNTEAFFGQGTRLTVV.

This clonotype was counted only a few times. This chain links TRBV27 with TRBJ2-1; 8 nucleotides line up with TRBD1. The CDR3 covers 16 residues. Germline loops: CDR1 MNHEY, CDR2 SMNVEV (reference sequence). V shed 8 bases and J 1 base; nucleotides not matched to a gene: 10. CDR3 loop: CASGRSGGWSYNEQFF. The CDR3 nucleotides are TGTGCCAGCGGACGCTCAGGGGGCTGGTCCTACAATGAGCAGTTCTTC.

The rearrangement links TRBV30 to TRBJ1-2; the match to TRBD1 covers 9 bases. CDR1 is GTSNPN and CDR2 is SVGIG in the germline V gene (reference sequence). The CDR3 consists of 15 residues. V lost 3 bases to trimming and J lost 7 bases; unmatched junction nucleotides: 12. This CDR3 reads CAWSAQGAGTFGYTF. DNA for the CDR3: TGTGCCTGGAGCGCACAGGGGGCAGGGACTTTTGGCTACACCTTC.

V usage is TRBV11-1 and J usage is TRBJ2-1; TRBD1 matches 7 bases. This CDR3 spans 16 amino acids. CDR1 SGHAT and CDR2 FQDESV come from the germline V gene (reference sequence). V lost 5 bases and J lost 5; bases outside the gene matches: 12. This CDR3 reads CASSPQGVAFHNEQFF. The DNA of the CDR3 is TGTGCCAGCAGCCCTCAGGGGGTAGCTTTCCACAATGAGCAGTTCTTC.

This clonotype has a count of ten or more. This chain connects TRBV4-2 to TRBJ1-5; weak D call: TRBD1 (6 bases). The V end lost 0 bases, the J end lost 5 bases, and 14 bases lay between the germline ends. CDR1 LGHNA and CDR2 YNFKEQ come from the germline V gene. The CDR3 contains 16 residues. The CDR3 bases are TGTGCCAGCAGCCAAGAGGGAGGGGGGGCGCATCAGCCCCAGCATTTT. This codes for CASSQEGGGAHQPQHF.